This TCR beta chain stems from a study of spatial heterogeneity in lung cancer. Study in general: A consistent excess of beta-chain over alpha-chain sequences was detected. Notes on the study in general: Detection of ubiquitous tumor TCRs in blood was higher at resection than follow-up.

MiXCR was run by TCRdb on the 5' RACE reads, yielding one entry per CDR3 protein. The sample has 77,000 or so distinct CDR3 sequences; 15% to 25% are singletons. This clonotype was recorded many times. The antigen is unknown. Time point defined: sample taken at primary tumor resection. Researchers sequenced whole RNA taken from tumor, nontumor lung or frozen PBMC without sorting. The donor group consisted of roughly 70 patients who had untreated, early-stage non-small cell lung cancer. This TCR was recovered from a male donor with early-stage non-small cell lung cancer. The sequenced sample was PBMCs, obtained at surgery.

CDR3 amino acids: CASSQDPGSETQYF. CDR3 nucleotides: TGTGCCAGCAGCCAAGATCCGGGGTCGGAGACCCAGTACTTC. The V call is TRBV3-1, the J call TRBJ2-5; D is perhaps TRBD2 (5 bases). The CDR3 has 14 amino acids. Germline assignment: CDR1 LGHDT and CDR2 YNNKEL (reference sequence). The V end lost 0 bases, the J end lost 5 bases, and 10 bases lay between the germline ends.